A selection of T cell receptor beta chains follows, all from one sample in a study of control samples from healthy donors and cancer patients. The assay was immunoSEQ multiplex PCR, and TCRdb's table has in-frame clones only and misses some. In the table there are around 120,000 clones, more than 80% of which are singletons. The specimen was PBMCs. These receptors all come from a woman between 45 and 65 years old with colorectal cancer. Both conserved end residues are part of each CDR3. Each record gives: V gene, J gene, clone size, CDR3 length, D gene, CDR3 protein, CDR3 DNA. D genes are given only for firm matches. Clone size is not always given. Where it is, it says once, few, many or a class for expanded clones.

v_gene: TRBV7-8; j_gene: TRBJ2-7; abundance: -; len: 16; d_gene: TRBD1; CDR3aa: CASSLSRDRSSYEQYF; CDR3nt: TGTGCCAGCAGCTTATCCCGGGACAGAAGCTCCTACGAGCAGTACTTC
v_gene: TRBV6-1; j_gene: TRBJ1-2; abundance: -; len: 14; d_gene: TRBD1; CDR3aa: CASSSPGQGYGYTF; CDR3nt: TGTGCCAGCAGTTCGCCGGGACAGGGGTATGGCTACACCTTC
v_gene: TRBV18; j_gene: TRBJ2-5; abundance: once; len: 15; d_gene: -; CDR3aa: CASSPYRGDQETQYF; CDR3nt: TGTGCCAGCTCACCATATCGGGGAGACCAAGAGACCCAGTACTTC
v_gene: TRBV30; j_gene: TRBJ2-1; abundance: -; len: 14; d_gene: TRBD2; CDR3aa: CAWTGTSVYNEQFF; CDR3nt: TGTGCCTGGACCGGGACTAGCGTCTACAATGAGCAGTTCTTC
v_gene: TRBV18; j_gene: TRBJ1-1; abundance: -; len: 13; d_gene: -; CDR3aa: CASSPELVQEAFF; CDR3nt: TGTGCCAGCTCACCAGAACTGGTCCAGGAAGCTTTCTTT
v_gene: TRBV7-3; j_gene: TRBJ2-3; abundance: -; len: 15; d_gene: TRBD2; CDR3aa: CASSQGLVGTDTQYF; CDR3nt: TGTGCCAGCAGCCAGGGACTAGTCGGCACAGATACGCAGTATTTT
v_gene: TRBV2; j_gene: TRBJ2-2; abundance: once; len: 15; d_gene: TRBD2; CDR3aa: CASSLAGETTGELFF; CDR3nt: TGTGCCAGCAGCCTAGCGGGAGAGACCACCGGGGAGCTGTTTTTT
v_gene: TRBV19; j_gene: TRBJ2-1; abundance: -; len: 20; d_gene: TRBD2; CDR3aa: CASSIKPGLAGSRTYNEQFF; CDR3nt: TGTGCCAGTAGTATCAAGCCGGGACTAGCGGGATCTAGGACCTACAATGAGCAGTTCTTC
v_gene: TRBV28; j_gene: TRBJ1-1; abundance: -; len: 16; d_gene: -; CDR3aa: CASSLPGHRPNTEAFF; CDR3nt: TGTGCCAGCAGTTTACCGGGCCACAGACCGAACACTGAAGCTTTCTTT
v_gene: TRBV5-5; j_gene: TRBJ1-1; abundance: -; len: 14; d_gene: -; CDR3aa: CASSFRQMNTEAFF; CDR3nt: TGTGCCAGCAGCTTCAGACAGATGAACACTGAAGCTTTCTTT
v_gene: TRBV18; j_gene: TRBJ2-5; abundance: few; len: 11; d_gene: -; CDR3aa: CASSPQETQYF; CDR3nt: TGTGCCAGCTCCCCACAAGAGACCCAGTACTTC
v_gene: TRBV7-8; j_gene: TRBJ2-5; abundance: -; len: 13; d_gene: -; CDR3aa: CASSPLRVETQYF; CDR3nt: TGTGCCAGCAGCCCGCTACGGGTAGAGACCCAGTACTTC
v_gene: TRBV5-1; j_gene: TRBJ2-7; abundance: -; len: 13; d_gene: -; CDR3aa: CASSPRRENEQYF; CDR3nt: TGCGCCAGCAGCCCGCGCCGGGAAAACGAGCAGTACTTC
v_gene: TRBV7-8; j_gene: TRBJ1-5; abundance: -; len: 14; d_gene: -; CDR3aa: CASSSDGQVPPQHF; CDR3nt: TGTGCCAGCAGCTCGGATGGCCAGGTTCCTCCCCAGCATTTT
v_gene: TRBV19; j_gene: TRBJ1-2; abundance: -; len: 13; d_gene: TRBD1; CDR3aa: CASSRQGYYGYTF; CDR3nt: TGTGCCAGTTCCAGACAGGGGTACTATGGCTACACCTTC
v_gene: TRBV19; j_gene: TRBJ2-2; abundance: few; len: 19; d_gene: TRBD2; CDR3aa: CASTGDIRSGRWNTGELFF; CDR3nt: TGTGCCAGTACCGGAGACATCCGTAGCGGGAGATGGAACACCGGGGAGCTGTTTTTT
v_gene: TRBV21-1; j_gene: TRBJ1-1; abundance: -; len: 12; d_gene: -; CDR3aa: CASSTRTTEAFF; CDR3nt: TGTGCCAGCAGCACGAGGACCACTGAAGCTTTCTTT
v_gene: TRBV19; j_gene: TRBJ2-5; abundance: -; len: 13; d_gene: -; CDR3aa: CASSWGVQETQYF; CDR3nt: TGTGCCAGTAGTTGGGGGGTCCAAGAGACCCAGTACTTC
v_gene: TRBV4-1; j_gene: TRBJ1-2; abundance: -; len: 15; d_gene: -; CDR3aa: CASSLAGTDHYGYTF; CDR3nt: TGCGCCAGCAGCCTAGCTGGGACGGATCACTATGGCTACACCTTC
v_gene: TRBV3-1/TRBV3-2; j_gene: TRBJ1-1; abundance: -; len: 11; d_gene: -; CDR3aa: CASRMNTEAFF; CDR3nt: TGTGCCAGTCGAATGAACACTGAAGCTTTCTTT
v_gene: TRBV2; j_gene: TRBJ1-2; abundance: -; len: 14; d_gene: -; CDR3aa: CASRVTREGYGYTF; CDR3nt: TGTGCCTCACGGGTCACAAGGGAGGGGTATGGCTACACCTTC
v_gene: TRBV18; j_gene: TRBJ1-2; abundance: -; len: 15; d_gene: TRBD1; CDR3aa: CASSTGGELGYGYTF; CDR3nt: TGTGCCAGCTCAACAGGGGGCGAGTTAGGCTATGGCTACACCTTC
v_gene: TRBV21-1; j_gene: TRBJ2-7; abundance: -; len: 12; d_gene: -; CDR3aa: CASSKGTYEQYF; CDR3nt: TGTGCCAGCAGCAAGGGTACCTACGAGCAGTACTTC
v_gene: TRBV2; j_gene: TRBJ1-3; abundance: -; len: 17; d_gene: TRBD1; CDR3aa: CASSRTGGPRSGNTIYF; CDR3nt: TGTGCCAGCAGTAGGACAGGGGGGCCTCGGTCTGGAAACACCATATATTTT
v_gene: TRBV12-3/TRBV12-4; j_gene: TRBJ1-2; abundance: -; len: 13; d_gene: -; CDR3aa: CASTYRASYGYTF; CDR3nt: TGTGCCAGCACCTACAGGGCTTCCTATGGCTACACCTTC
v_gene: TRBV4-1; j_gene: TRBJ2-1; abundance: few; len: 10; d_gene: -; CDR3aa: CARKYNEQFF; CDR3nt: TGCGCCCGCAAGTACAATGAGCAGTTCTTC
v_gene: TRBV9; j_gene: TRBJ1-6; abundance: -; len: 15; d_gene: -; CDR3aa: CASSVGPGEDSPLHF; CDR3nt: TGTGCCAGCAGCGTAGGTCCAGGGGAGGATTCACCCCTCCACTTT
v_gene: TRBV6-5; j_gene: TRBJ1-2; abundance: -; len: 14; d_gene: -; CDR3aa: CASSYSRAASGYTF; CDR3nt: TGTGCCAGCAGTTACTCGAGGGCAGCTTCCGGCTACACCTTC
v_gene: TRBV6-5; j_gene: TRBJ1-3; abundance: -; len: 13; d_gene: -; CDR3aa: CASKRGTGNTIYF; CDR3nt: TGTGCCAGCAAAAGGGGAACTGGAAACACCATATATTTT
v_gene: TRBV3-1/TRBV3-2; j_gene: TRBJ2-1; abundance: -; len: 15; d_gene: TRBD2; CDR3aa: CASSRLAGEWNEQFF; CDR3nt: TGTGCCAGCAGCCGTTTAGCGGGAGAGTGGAATGAGCAGTTCTTC
v_gene: TRBV2; j_gene: TRBJ2-2; abundance: -; len: 15; d_gene: -; CDR3aa: CASSGPHVGTGELFF; CDR3nt: TGTGCCAGCAGTGGTCCTCATGTAGGCACCGGGGAGCTGTTTTTT
v_gene: TRBV6-5; j_gene: TRBJ2-7; abundance: once; len: 14; d_gene: -; CDR3aa: CASRGVGFPHEQYF; CDR3nt: TGTGCCAGCAGGGGGGTGGGGTTCCCTCACGAGCAGTACTTC
v_gene: TRBV7-2; j_gene: TRBJ2-5; abundance: -; len: 14; d_gene: TRBD1; CDR3aa: CASSQQGARETQYF; CDR3nt: TGTGCCAGCAGCCAACAGGGGGCGAGGGAGACCCAGTACTTC
v_gene: TRBV10-3; j_gene: TRBJ2-7; abundance: -; len: 15; d_gene: TRBD1; CDR3aa: CAISESGQGYGEQYF; CDR3nt: TGTGCCATCAGTGAGTCGGGACAGGGGTATGGCGAGCAGTACTTC
v_gene: TRBV5-6; j_gene: TRBJ1-1; abundance: once; len: 14; d_gene: -; CDR3aa: CASSPGGKFTEAFF; CDR3nt: TGTGCCAGCAGCCCGGGGGGGAAATTCACTGAAGCTTTCTTT
v_gene: TRBV5-6; j_gene: TRBJ2-3; abundance: -; len: 17; d_gene: TRBD2; CDR3aa: CASSFSWSGSGTDTQYF; CDR3nt: TGTGCCAGCAGCTTTAGCTGGAGCGGGAGTGGCACAGATACGCAGTATTTT
v_gene: TRBV11-2; j_gene: TRBJ1-1; abundance: -; len: 15; d_gene: -; CDR3aa: CASSPMTGGSTEAFF; CDR3nt: TGTGCCAGCAGCCCAATGACGGGAGGTAGCACTGAAGCTTTCTTT
v_gene: TRBV13; j_gene: TRBJ1-1; abundance: -; len: 14; d_gene: -; CDR3aa: CASSSRQKGTEAFF; CDR3nt: TGTGCCAGCAGCTCGCGACAGAAAGGCACTGAAGCTTTCTTT
v_gene: TRBV7-2; j_gene: TRBJ1-2; abundance: -; len: 14; d_gene: -; CDR3aa: CASVPPGGADGYTF; CDR3nt: TGTGCCAGCGTCCCCCCGGGGGGGGCGGATGGCTACACCTTC
v_gene: TRBV5-1; j_gene: TRBJ2-3; abundance: -; len: 16; d_gene: TRBD1; CDR3aa: CASSSSQGQGTDTQYF; CDR3nt: TGCGCCAGCAGCTCCTCACAGGGACAGGGAACAGATACGCAGTATTTT
v_gene: TRBV11-3; j_gene: TRBJ2-7; abundance: -; len: 13; d_gene: -; CDR3aa: CASSPGGSLEQYF; CDR3nt: TGTGCCAGCAGCCCAGGGGGGTCGTTGGAGCAGTACTTC
v_gene: TRBV7-8; j_gene: TRBJ2-3; abundance: -; len: 16; d_gene: TRBD1; CDR3aa: CASSLRDRGSTDTQYF; CDR3nt: TGTGCCAGCAGCCTTCGGGACAGGGGTTCGACAGATACGCAGTATTTT
v_gene: TRBV15; j_gene: TRBJ2-1; abundance: -; len: 14; d_gene: -; CDR3aa: CATTATSSYNEQFF; CDR3nt: TGTGCCACCACCGCTACGAGCTCCTACAATGAGCAGTTCTTC